The clone carrying this T cell receptor (beta chain) was counted between two and nine times. What it recognizes is unknown. The source material, RNA transcripts, was used to amplify TCR beta CDR3 regions. The HTBI set primed first-round TCR CDR3 RT-PCR. Via MiXCR, TCRdb re-called the multiplex PCR reads, giving one row per CDR3 protein. The sample lists some 510,000 distinct CDR3 sequences; about 45% were seen once. This entry is derived from a study of T cells in Graves' hyperthyroidism and ophthalmopathy. Findings of the study overall: Most expanded thyroid clonotypes above 0.001 recurred in blood.

Per the germline V gene, CDR1 is SGHVS and CDR2 is FNYEAQ. The CDR3 contains 16 residues. J lost 1 base, V lost 6 bases, and 9 bases had no gene match. Investigators excluded patients with uncontrolled infection, other autoimmune disease, pregnancy or lactation. The receptor was isolated from a woman under 30 with Graves' hyperthyroidism. Sequencing used peripheral blood or thyroid tissue (not recorded which). This chain connects TRBV7-6 to TRBJ2-3; 8 nucleotides line up with TRBD2. The CDR3 sequence is CASSVPSGRGTDTQYF. The CDR3 nucleotides are TGTGCCAGCAGTGTACCCAGCGGGAGAGGCACAGATACGCAGTATTTT.